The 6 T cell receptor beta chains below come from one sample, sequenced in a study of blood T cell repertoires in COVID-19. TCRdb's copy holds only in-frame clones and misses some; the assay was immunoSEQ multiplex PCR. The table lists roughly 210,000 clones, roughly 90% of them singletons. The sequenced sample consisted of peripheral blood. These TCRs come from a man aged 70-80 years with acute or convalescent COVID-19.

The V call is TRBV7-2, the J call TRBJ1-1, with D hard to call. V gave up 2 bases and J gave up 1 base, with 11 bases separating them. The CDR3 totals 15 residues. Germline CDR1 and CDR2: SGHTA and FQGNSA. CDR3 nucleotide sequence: TGTGCCAGCAGCTTACTGGGCCCACGGAACACTGAAGCTTTCTTT. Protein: CASSLLGPRNTEAFF.

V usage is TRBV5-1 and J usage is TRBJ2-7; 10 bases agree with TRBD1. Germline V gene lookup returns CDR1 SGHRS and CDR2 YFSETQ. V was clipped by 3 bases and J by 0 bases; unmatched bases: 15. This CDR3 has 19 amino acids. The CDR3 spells CASSSSGTGAYPGSYEQYF. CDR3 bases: TGCGCCAGCAGCTCGAGCGGGACAGGGGCTTATCCAGGCTCCTACGAGCAGTACTTC.

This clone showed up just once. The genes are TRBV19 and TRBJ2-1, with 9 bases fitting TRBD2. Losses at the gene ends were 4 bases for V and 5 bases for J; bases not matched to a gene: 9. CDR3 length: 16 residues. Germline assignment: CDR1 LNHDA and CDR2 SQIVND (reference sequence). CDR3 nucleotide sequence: TGTGCCAGTAGTAGGATAGCGGGAGTTAAAAACAATGAGCAGTTCTTC. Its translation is CASSRIAGVKNNEQFF. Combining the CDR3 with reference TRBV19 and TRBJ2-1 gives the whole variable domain DGGITQSPKYLFRKEGQNVTLSCEQNLNHDAMYWYRQDPGQGLRLIYYSQIVNDFQKGDIAEGYSVSREKKESFPLTVTSAQKNPTAFYLCASSRIAGVKNNEQFFGPGTRLTVL.

The chain's CDR3 is CASSSQVGGGGYTF. In DNA, the CDR3 is TGTGCCAGCAGCTCCCAAGTGGGGGGAGGAGGCTACACCTTC. V is TRBV7-2 and J is TRBJ1-2, with D possibly being TRBD1 (5 bases). The CDR3 runs to 14 residues. Between the trimmed V and J ends, which lost 4 bases and 8 bases, there was a span of 17 bases. CDR1 is SGHTA, CDR2 FQGNSA, per germline.

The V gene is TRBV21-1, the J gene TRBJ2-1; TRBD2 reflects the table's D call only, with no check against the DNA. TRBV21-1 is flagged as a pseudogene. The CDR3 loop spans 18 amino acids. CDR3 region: CASNFYPGTSGAYNEQFF. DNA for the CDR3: TGTGCCAGCAACTTCTACCCCGGGACTAGCGGCGCCTACAATGAGCAGTTCTTC.

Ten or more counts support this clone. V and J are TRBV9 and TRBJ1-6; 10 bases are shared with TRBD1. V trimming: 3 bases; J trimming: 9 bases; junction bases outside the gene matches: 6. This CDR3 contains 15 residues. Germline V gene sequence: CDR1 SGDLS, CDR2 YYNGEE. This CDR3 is CASSGRDRGSSPLHF. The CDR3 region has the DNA TGTGCCAGCAGCGGAAGGGACAGGGGTAGTTCACCCCTCCACTTT.